The T cell receptor beta chain under discussion was sequenced for a study of T cells in Graves' hyperthyroidism and ophthalmopathy. V was clipped by 1 base and J by 3 bases, with 9 bases between them. The CDR3 contains 14 residues. Germline V gene data show CDR1 as SGHAT and CDR2 as FQNNGV. The sample holds many counts of this clonotype. RNA transcripts yielded amplified TCR beta CDR3 regions. An initial round of RT-PCR targeting the TCR CDR3 relied on the HTBI primer set. Using its own MiXCR run on the multiplex PCR reads, TCRdb lists one record per CDR3 protein. Among more than 550,000 distinct CDR3 sequences listed, approximately 18% were seen once.

What was sequenced was blood. V usage is TRBV11-2 and J usage is TRBJ2-5; the D is unclear. The receptor comes from a woman in her fifties or sixties with Graves' hyperthyroidism that later progressed to Graves' ophthalmopathy. CDR3 residues: CASSLASREETQYF. The CDR3 DNA is TGTGCCAGCAGCTTAGCCTCCAGAGAAGAGACCCAGTACTTC.